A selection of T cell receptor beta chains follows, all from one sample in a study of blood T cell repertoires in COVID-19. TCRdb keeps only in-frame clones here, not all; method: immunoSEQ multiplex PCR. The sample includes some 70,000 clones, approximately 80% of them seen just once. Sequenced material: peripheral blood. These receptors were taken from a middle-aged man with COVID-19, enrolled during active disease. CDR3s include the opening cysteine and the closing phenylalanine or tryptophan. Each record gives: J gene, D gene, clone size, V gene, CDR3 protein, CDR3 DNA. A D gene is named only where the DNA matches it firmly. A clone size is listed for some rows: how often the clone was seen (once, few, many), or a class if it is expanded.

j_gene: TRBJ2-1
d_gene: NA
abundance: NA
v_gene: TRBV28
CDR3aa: CASSYPITLGEVSYNEQFF
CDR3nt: TGTGCCAGCAGTTACCCGATTACCTTGGGGGAGGTTTCCTACAATGAGCAGTTCTTC

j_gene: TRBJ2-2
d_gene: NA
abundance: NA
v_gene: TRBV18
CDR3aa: CASSPRDNTGELFF
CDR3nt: TGTGCCAGCTCACCAAGAGATAACACCGGGGAGCTGTTTTTT

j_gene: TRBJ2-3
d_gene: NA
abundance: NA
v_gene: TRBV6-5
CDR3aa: CASAGPAADTQYF
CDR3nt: TGTGCCAGCGCGGGACCCGCAGCAGATACGCAGTATTTT

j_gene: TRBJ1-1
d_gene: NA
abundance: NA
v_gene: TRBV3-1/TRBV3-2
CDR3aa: CASSLQIANTEAFF
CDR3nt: TGTGCCAGCAGCCTACAGATCGCGAACACTGAAGCTTTCTTT

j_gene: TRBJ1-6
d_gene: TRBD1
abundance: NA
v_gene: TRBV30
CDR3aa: CAWTGGVNSPLHF
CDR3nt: TGTGCCTGGACAGGGGGCGTGAATTCACCCCTCCACTTT

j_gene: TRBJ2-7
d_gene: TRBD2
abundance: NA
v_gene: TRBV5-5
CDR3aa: CASSAGTRLDEQYF
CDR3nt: TGTGCCAGCAGCGCGGGGACTAGGCTTGACGAGCAGTACTTC

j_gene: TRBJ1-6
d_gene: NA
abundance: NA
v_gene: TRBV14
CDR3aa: CASSQSQGGKNSPLHF
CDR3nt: TGTGCCAGCAGCCAATCTCAGGGTGGAAAGAATTCACCCCTCCACTTT

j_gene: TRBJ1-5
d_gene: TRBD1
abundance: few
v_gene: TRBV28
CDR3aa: CASSATGVLVRPQHF
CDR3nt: TGTGCCAGCAGTGCTACAGGGGTTCTGGTTCGTCCCCAGCATTTT

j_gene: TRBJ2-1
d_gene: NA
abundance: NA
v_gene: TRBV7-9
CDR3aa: CASSRSPGEGGNEQFF
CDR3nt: TGTGCCAGCAGCCGTAGCCCAGGGGAAGGGGGCAATGAGCAGTTCTTC

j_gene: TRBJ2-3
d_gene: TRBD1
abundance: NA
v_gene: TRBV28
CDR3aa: CASRTGTVITDTQYF
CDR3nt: TGTGCCAGCAGGACCGGGACAGTGATTACAGATACGCAGTATTTT

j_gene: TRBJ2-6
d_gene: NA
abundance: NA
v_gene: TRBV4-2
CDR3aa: CASSQVGTSGANVLTF
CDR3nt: TGTGCCAGCAGCCAAGTAGGGACATCCGGGGCCAACGTCCTGACTTTC

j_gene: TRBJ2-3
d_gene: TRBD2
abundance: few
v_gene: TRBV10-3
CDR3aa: CATQSLAGVTDTQYF
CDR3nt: TGTGCCACCCAAAGCCTAGCGGGAGTCACAGATACGCAGTATTTT

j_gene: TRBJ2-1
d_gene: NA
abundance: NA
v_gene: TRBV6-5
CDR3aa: CASSYSLNNEQFF
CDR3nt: TGTGCCAGCAGTTACTCACTAAACAATGAGCAGTTCTTC

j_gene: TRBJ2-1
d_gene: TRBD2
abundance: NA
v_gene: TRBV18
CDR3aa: CASSSTSGSSYNEQFF
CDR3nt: TGTGCCAGCTCATCAACTAGCGGGAGCTCCTACAATGAGCAGTTCTTC

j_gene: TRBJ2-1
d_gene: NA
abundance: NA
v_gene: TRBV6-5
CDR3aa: CASSRGIGKDEQFF
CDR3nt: TGTGCCAGCAGTCGAGGGATAGGGAAGGATGAGCAGTTCTTC

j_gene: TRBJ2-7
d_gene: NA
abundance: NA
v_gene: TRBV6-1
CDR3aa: CASSETRGEQYF
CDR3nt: TGTGCCAGCAGTGAAACCAGGGGAGAGCAGTACTTC

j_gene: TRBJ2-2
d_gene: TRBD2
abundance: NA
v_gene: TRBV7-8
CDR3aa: CASSRIAGGTNTGELFF
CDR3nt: TGTGCCAGCAGCCGTATAGCGGGAGGGACGAACACCGGGGAGCTGTTTTTT

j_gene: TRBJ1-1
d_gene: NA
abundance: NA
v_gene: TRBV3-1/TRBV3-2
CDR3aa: CASSRSGFGNTEAFF
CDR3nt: TGTGCCAGCAGCAGATCGGGGTTCGGTAACACTGAAGCTTTCTTT

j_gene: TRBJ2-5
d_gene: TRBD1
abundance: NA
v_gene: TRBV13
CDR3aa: CASSSDTGEETQYF
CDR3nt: TGTGCCAGCAGCTCGGATACAGGGGAAGAGACCCAGTACTTC

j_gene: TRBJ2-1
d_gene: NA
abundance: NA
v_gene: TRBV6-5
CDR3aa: CASSWRLGNEQFF
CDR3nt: TGTGCCAGCAGTTGGAGGTTGGGCAATGAGCAGTTCTTC

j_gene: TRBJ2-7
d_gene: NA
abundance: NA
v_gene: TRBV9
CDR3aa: CASSAGSLDEQYF
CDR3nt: TGTGCCAGCAGCGCCGGGAGTCTTGACGAGCAGTACTTC

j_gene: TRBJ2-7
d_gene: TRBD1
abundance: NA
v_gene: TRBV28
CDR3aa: CASSLRDRGRGEQYF
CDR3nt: TGTGCCAGCAGTTTACGGGACAGGGGGCGCGGCGAGCAGTACTTC

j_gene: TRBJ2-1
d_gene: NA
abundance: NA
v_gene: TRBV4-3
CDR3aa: CASSQELRFSYNEQFF
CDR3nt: TGCGCCAGCAGCCAAGAGTTGAGGTTCTCCTACAATGAGCAGTTCTTC

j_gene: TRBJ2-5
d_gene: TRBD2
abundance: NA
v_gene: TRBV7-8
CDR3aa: CASSPGTSGQETQYF
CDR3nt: TGTGCCAGCAGCCCAGGGACTAGCGGTCAAGAGACCCAGTACTTC

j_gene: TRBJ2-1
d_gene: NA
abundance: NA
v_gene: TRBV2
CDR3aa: CASSNTKGGEQFF
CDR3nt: TGTGCCAGCAGTAACACCAAAGGGGGAGAGCAGTTCTTC

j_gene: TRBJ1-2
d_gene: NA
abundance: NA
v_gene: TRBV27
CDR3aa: CASRRTVNYGYTF
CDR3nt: TGTGCCAGCAGGAGGACAGTTAACTATGGCTACACCTTC

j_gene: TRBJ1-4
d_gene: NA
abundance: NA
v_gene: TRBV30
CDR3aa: CAWSVVSTAGEKLFF
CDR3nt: TGTGCCTGGAGTGTAGTGTCTACGGCGGGTGAAAAACTGTTTTTT

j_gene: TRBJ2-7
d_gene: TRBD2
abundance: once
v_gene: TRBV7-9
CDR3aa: CASSSGLEYEQYF
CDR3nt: TGTGCCAGCAGCTCGGGACTAGAATACGAGCAGTACTTC

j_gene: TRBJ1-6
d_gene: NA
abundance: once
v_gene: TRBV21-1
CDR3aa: CASVRGTGIPDNSPLHF
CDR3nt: TGTGCCAGCGTACGTGGGACAGGGATCCCCGATAATTCACCCCTCCACTTT